The entry below gives a single T cell receptor beta chain sequence along with its context. Measured with immunoSEQ multiplex PCR; TCRdb has only the in-frame clones, and not every one. The sample contains about 17,000 clones, around 42% of which appear only once. This entry comes from a study of graft-versus-host responses after intestinal transplantation. The study, taken as a whole, reports: GvH clones surfaced in recipient marrow, some emerging earlier in ileum or blood.

Co-plated with approximately 200,000 CFSE-labeled responder cells were approximately 200,000 irradiated, violet-dye-labeled stimulator cells. The germline gives CDR1 LNHDA, CDR2 SQIVND (reference sequence). Trimming cost V 4 bases and J 3 bases; bases outside gene matches: 8. The CDR3 totals 15 residues. The genes are TRBV19 and TRBJ1-2; 7 bases are shared with TRBD1. Here the sequenced sample was alloreactive CD8+ T cells from a mixed lymphocyte reaction culture, taken before intestinal transplant. Indicated subset: CFSE-low proliferating T cells sorted from approximately 6-day pre-transplant mixed lymphocyte reaction (GvH or HvG direction). This TCR was sampled from a human patient who received an intestinal transplant. The CDR3 coding sequence is TGTGCCAGTAGTACAGGGGGATGGCCCTACTATGGCTACACCTTC. It codes for CASSTGGWPYYGYTF.